This T cell receptor beta chain was captured in a study of regulatory T cells in long-lasting Graves disease. Time point meaning: newly diagnosed GD, antithyroid drugs for less than 3 months. The authors made the TCR library using RNA they extracted from PBMCs. CDR1 and CDR2 from the germline V gene are LGHNA and YNFKEQ. Between the trimmed V and J ends, which lost 3 bases and 3 bases, there was a span of 15 bases. There are 15 residues in the CDR3. For TCR beta, libraries came from iRepertoire HTBI primers and Arm-PCR of CDR3 regions. TCRdb re-derived calls from the multiplex PCR reads in MiXCR, one entry per CDR3 protein. The sample lists about 530,000 distinct CDR3 sequences; about 16% were seen once. These data also formed part of another study, on T cells in Graves' hyperthyroidism and ophthalmopathy. As that report states: The authors deemed Graves' hyperthyroidism stable absent ophthalmopathy progression within 18 months.

The TCR originated in a woman aged 35 to 59 with Graves disease. The specimen comprised peripheral blood mononuclear cells (PBMCs), sampled at new diagnosis, from a patient treated with antithyroid drugs. The chain joins TRBV4-2 to TRBJ2-7; D is possibly TRBD1 (6 bases). As DNA, the CDR3 is TGTGCCAGCAGCCAGGAACAGGGTTTTCGCTACGAGCAGTACTTC. This translates into CASSQEQGFRYEQYF.